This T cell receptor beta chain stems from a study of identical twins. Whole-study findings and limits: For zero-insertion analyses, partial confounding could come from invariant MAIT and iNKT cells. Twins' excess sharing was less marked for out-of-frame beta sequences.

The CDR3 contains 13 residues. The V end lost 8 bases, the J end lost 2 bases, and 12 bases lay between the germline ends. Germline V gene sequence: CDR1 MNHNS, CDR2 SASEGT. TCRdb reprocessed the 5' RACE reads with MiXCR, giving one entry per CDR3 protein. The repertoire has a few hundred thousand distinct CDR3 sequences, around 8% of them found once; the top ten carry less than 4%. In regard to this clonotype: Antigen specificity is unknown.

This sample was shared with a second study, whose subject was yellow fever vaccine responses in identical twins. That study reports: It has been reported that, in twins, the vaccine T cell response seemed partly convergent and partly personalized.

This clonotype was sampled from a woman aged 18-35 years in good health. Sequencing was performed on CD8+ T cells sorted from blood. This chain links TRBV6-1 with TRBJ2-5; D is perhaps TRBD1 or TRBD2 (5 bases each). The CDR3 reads CASAVRGQETQYF. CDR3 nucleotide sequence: TGTGCCAGCGCTGTGAGGGGACAAGAGACCCAGTACTTC.